This is a list of T cell receptor beta chains from one sample in a study of CD8+ T cells in alopecia areata. Data came from immunoSEQ multiplex PCR; TCRdb stores just in-frame clones and leaves some out. The data contain over 15,000 clones, 59% of them singletons. The sequenced sample was skin, obtained at week 4, from a patient treated with tofacitinib. These receptors all come from a human donor with alopecia areata. Both conserved end residues are part of each CDR3. The D gene is left open where the match is weak. Not every row has a clone size; where given, it reads once, few, many or a size class.

>TRBV5-6|-|TRBJ1-1|TRBD1
TGTGCCAGCAGCTTGACAGGGGGTGGAGAAGCTTTCTTT
CASSLTGGGEAFF
>TRBV11-2|-|TRBJ2-7|-
TGTGCCAGCAGCTTAAGACTGGGATCCTACGAGCAGTACTTC
CASSLRLGSYEQYF
>TRBV2|-|TRBJ2-5|-
TGTGCCAGCAGCCCCGGGGGGCTCATCCTTTTCCAAGAGACCCAGTACTTC
CASSPGGLILFQETQYF
>TRBV27|-|TRBJ2-7|TRBD1
TGTGCCAGCAGTACTAAACCGGGACAGGGGTACGAGCAGTACTTC
CASSTKPGQGYEQYF
>TRBV7-9|-|TRBJ2-3|-
TGTGCCAGCAGCTGGGTTTGGGGGGGCCGGAAGGGTACGCAGTATTTT
CASSWVWGGRKGTQYF
>TRBV5-1|-|TRBJ1-6|-
TGCGCCAGCAACCAAGGGGAGCATAATTCACCCCTCCACTTT
CASNQGEHNSPLHF
>TRBV23-1|few|TRBJ1-4|-
TGCGCCAGCAGTCCACAGCCAAATGAAAAACTGTTTTTT
CASSPQPNEKLFF
>TRBV27|-|TRBJ2-1|-
TGTGCCAGTCTTCAAGGGAGTGAGCAGTTCTTC
CASLQGSEQFF
>TRBV7-9|-|TRBJ1-1|-
TGTGCCAGCAGCTTGATCGGGTTTGGGGCCATGAACACTGAAGCTTTCTTT
CASSLIGFGAMNTEAFF
>TRBV28|-|TRBJ2-7|-
TGTGCCAGCAGTCCACCCCAGGGGTCCGACTCCTACGAGCAGTACTTC
CASSPPQGSDSYEQYF
>TRBV28|medium-sized|TRBJ1-3|-
TGTGCCAGCAGTTTTCATCGGGGCGGGGGAAACACCATATATTTT
CASSFHRGGGNTIYF
>TRBV2|large|TRBJ2-4|-
TGTGCCAGCAGCGAAACCAACAGACCTGCAGGGAGTAGGGACATTCAGTACTTC
CASSETNRPAGSRDIQYF
>TRBV19|-|TRBJ2-1|TRBD2
TGTGCCAGTCGCCGATCGGGACTAGCGGGGGGGCCCTACAATGAGCAGTTCTTC
CASRRSGLAGGPYNEQFF